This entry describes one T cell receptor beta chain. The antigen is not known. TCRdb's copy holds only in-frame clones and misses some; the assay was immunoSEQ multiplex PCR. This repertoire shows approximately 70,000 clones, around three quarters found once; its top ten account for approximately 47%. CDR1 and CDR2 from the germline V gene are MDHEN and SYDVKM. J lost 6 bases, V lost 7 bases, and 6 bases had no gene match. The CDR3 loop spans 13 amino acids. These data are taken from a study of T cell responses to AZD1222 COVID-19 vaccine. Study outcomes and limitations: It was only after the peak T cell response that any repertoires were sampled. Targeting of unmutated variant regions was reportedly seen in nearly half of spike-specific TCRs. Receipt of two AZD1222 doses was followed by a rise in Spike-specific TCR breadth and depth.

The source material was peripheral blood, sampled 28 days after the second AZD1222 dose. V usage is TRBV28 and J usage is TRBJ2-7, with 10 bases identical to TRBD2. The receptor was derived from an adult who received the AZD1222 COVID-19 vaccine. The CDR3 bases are TGTGCCAGCACGACTAGCGGGCGACGCGAGCAGTACTTC. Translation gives CASTTSGRREQYF.